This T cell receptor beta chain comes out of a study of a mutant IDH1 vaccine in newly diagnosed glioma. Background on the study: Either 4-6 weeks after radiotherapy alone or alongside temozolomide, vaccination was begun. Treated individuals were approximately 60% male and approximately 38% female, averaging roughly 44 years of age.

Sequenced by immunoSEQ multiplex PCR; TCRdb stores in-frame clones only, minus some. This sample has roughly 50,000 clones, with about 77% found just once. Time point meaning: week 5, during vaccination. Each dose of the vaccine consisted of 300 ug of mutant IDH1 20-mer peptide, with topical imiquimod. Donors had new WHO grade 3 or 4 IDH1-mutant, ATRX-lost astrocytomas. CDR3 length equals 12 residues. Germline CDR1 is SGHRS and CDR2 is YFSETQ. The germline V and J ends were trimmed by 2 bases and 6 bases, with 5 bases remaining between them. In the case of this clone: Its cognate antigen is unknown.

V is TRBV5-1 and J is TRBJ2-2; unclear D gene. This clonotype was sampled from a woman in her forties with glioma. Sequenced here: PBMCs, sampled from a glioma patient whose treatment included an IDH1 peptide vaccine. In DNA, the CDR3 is TGCGCCAGCAGCTTAGACTCCGGGGAGCTGTTTTTT. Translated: CASSLDSGELFF.